This T cell receptor beta chain was documented in a study of blood T cell repertoires in COVID-19 (dated by TCRdb to about 2020). About the investigation overall: Collaborator samples came from the United States, Italy and Spain and covered acute and convalescent phases of COVID-19. The material from the prospective study consisted of cDNA or gDNA derived from T cells, B-cell-depleted T cells, or PBMCs. The dataset comprised deeply sampled blood TCRbeta repertoires from subjects exposed to, actively infected with, or recovered from COVID-19. The repertoires were made available in a free public database intended to serve as a resource for research on the immune response to SARS-CoV-2. Samples were obtained from the ongoing ImmuneRACE study (first 160 participants) and from over a thousand subjects provided by 6 global collaborators. Sample metadata almost always included a de-identified subject ID, COVID-19 status, age in years and sex. Where HLA class I and class II types were available, the types were taken from metadata supplied by the sample provider, not from assay-based typing. Summary of the overall study and its limitations: The quantity of clinical and demographic metadata differed by source and by participant and was supplied without curation.

In regard to this clone: The specificity of this receptor is unknown. No base qualities exist here, and no much larger clone lies one base off it.

Relative to germline, V is missing 6 bases and J is missing 6 bases, with 8 bases of the junction outside any gene match. From its cysteine to its phenylalanine, the CDR3 spans 13 amino acids. The DNA shown is the 39-base CDR3, in frame from base 1. Via the germline V gene (reference sequence), CDR1 is LNHDA and CDR2 SQIVND. TCRbeta CDR3 regions were amplified from genomic DNA by means of the immunoSEQ Assay, a bias-controlled multiplex PCR. The authors processed their data as follows. Within the assay, amplification of reference gene primers was used to estimate how many nucleated cells each sample contained. To quantify the absolute abundance of each unique TCRbeta CDR3 rearrangement, sequence reads were collapsed and filtered. Productive Simpson clonality was computed per sample as the square root of Simpson's diversity index over productive rearrangements. This is the immuneACCESS table as TCRdb keeps it, with only in-frame sequences that have V and J called. A part of the clones is gone; compared with another copy, unresolved V genes explain less than half, and the rest is unexplained. V, J and clone size reflect that table, while D and trimming were determined from the DNA. Here the sample has approximately 160,000 clones; around 80% occur a single time. Roughly 7.5% of the sample rests with the top ten.

Whole blood was collected in K2EDTA tubes by collaborating institutions according to the institutions' own protocols. For TCRbeta analysis, collaborators shipped samples in one of three forms: frozen whole blood, isolated PBMCs, or DNA extracted from either of those sample types. This receptor chain uses TRBV19 and TRBJ2-7, with 7 bases matching TRBD1. The receptor comes from a man aged 55 to 70 with acute or convalescent COVID-19. The source material was peripheral blood. The CDR3 reads CASSRDRGLEQYF. The DNA reads as follows: TGTGCCAGTAGCCGGGACAGAGGCCTCGAGCAGTACTTC.